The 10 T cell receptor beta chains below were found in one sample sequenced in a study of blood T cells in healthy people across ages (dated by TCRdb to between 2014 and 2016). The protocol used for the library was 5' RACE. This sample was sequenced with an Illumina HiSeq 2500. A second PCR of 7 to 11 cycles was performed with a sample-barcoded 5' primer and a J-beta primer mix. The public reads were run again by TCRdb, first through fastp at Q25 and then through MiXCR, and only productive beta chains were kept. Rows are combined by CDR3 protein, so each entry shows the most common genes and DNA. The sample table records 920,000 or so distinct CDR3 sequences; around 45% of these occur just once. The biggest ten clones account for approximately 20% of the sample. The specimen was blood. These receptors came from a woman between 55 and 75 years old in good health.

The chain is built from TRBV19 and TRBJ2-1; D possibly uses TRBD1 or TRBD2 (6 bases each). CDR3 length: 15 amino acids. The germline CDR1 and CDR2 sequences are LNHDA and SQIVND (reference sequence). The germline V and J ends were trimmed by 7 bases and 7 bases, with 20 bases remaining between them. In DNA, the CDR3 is TGTGCCAGTACCTTACGCTGGGGGGCGGATAATGAGCAGTTCTTC. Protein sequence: CASTLRWGADNEQFF.

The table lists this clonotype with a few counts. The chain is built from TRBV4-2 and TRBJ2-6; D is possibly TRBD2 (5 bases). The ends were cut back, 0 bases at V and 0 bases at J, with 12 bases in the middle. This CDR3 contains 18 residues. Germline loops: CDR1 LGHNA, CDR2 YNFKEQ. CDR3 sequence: CASSQDRRTDSGANVLTF. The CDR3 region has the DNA TGTGCCAGCAGCCAAGATCGGAGGACTGACTCTGGGGCCAACGTCCTGACTTTC.

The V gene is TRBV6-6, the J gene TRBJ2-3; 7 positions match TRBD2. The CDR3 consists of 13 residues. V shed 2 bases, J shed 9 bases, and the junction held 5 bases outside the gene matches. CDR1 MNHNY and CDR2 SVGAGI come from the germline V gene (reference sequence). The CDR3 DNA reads TGTGCCAGCAGTTACATATCGGGGGGAACGCAGTATTTT. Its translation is CASSYISGGTQYF.

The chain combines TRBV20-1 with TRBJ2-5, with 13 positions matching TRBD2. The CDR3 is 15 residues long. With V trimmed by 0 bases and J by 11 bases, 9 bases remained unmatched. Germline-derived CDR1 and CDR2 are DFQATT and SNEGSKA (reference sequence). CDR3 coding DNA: TGCAGTGCTAGAGACGGACTAGCGGGAGCGGGGGAGCAGTACTTC. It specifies CSARDGLAGAGEQYF.

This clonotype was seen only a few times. CDR3 DNA sequence: TGTGCCAGCAGCAATCAGGGGACTAGCTCAGATACGCAGTATTTT. Its protein is CASSNQGTSSDTQYF. The chain couples TRBV11-2 to TRBJ2-3; 9 nucleotides match TRBD2. Unmatched junction bases numbered 7, after V lost 5 bases and J lost 4 bases. This CDR3 contains 15 residues. Germline V gene lookup returns CDR1 SGHAT and CDR2 FQNNGV.

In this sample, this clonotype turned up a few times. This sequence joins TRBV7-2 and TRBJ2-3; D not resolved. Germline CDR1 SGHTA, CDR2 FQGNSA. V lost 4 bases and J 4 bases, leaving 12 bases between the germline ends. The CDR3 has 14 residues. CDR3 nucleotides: TGTGCCAGCAGCTCTGGGGTAGCCCCAGATACGCAGTATTTT. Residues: CASSSGVAPDTQYF.

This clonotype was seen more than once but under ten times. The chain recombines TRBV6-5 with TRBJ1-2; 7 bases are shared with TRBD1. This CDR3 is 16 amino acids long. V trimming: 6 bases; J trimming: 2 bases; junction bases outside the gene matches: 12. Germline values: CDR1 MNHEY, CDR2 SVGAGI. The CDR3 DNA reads TGTGCCAGCAGGGGAGACCGACAGGGCTTGAACTATGGCTACACCTTC. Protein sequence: CASRGDRQGLNYGYTF.

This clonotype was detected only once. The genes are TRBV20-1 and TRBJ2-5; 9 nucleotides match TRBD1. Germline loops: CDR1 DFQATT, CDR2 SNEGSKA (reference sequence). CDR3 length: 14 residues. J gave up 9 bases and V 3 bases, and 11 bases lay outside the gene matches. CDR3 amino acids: CSARDRGFLWAQYF. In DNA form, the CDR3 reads TGCAGTGCTAGGGACAGGGGTTTTTTATGGGCCCAGTACTTC.

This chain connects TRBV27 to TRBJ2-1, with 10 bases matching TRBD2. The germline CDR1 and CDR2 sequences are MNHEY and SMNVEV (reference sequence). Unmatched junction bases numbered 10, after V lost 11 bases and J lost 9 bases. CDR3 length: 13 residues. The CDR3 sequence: CAGGLAGVGEQFF. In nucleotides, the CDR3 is TGTGCCGGCGGGCTAGCGGGAGTTGGTGAGCAGTTCTTC.

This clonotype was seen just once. CDR3 protein: CASSEGTSGRHEQYF. CDR3 bases: TGTGCCAGCAGTGAAGGGACTAGCGGGCGCCACGAGCAGTACTTC. This chain joins TRBV25-1 and TRBJ2-7; TRBD2 matches at 12 bases. The CDR3 totals 15 residues. Germline loops: CDR1 MGHDK, CDR2 SYGVNS. Trimming cost V 2 bases and J 5 bases; bases outside gene matches: 4.